Presented here are 12 T cell receptor beta chains from one specimen sequenced in a study of blood T cell repertoires in COVID-19. This table comes from immunoSEQ multiplex PCR, and its TCRdb copy is limited to in-frame clones, with some not included. The table has around 250,000 clones, around 88% seen once. The sequenced sample was peripheral blood. The receptors derive from a man aged 80 or over with acute or convalescent COVID-19.

This clone was observed once. The genes are TRBV6-5 and TRBJ2-1; D possibly corresponds to TRBD2 (5 bases). The CDR3 loop spans 15 amino acids. V was clipped by 10 bases and J by 0 bases, with 16 bases between them. Germline CDR1 MNHEY, CDR2 SVGAGI. The CDR3 DNA reads as TGTGCCACTTCATGGGAGCCGAGCTCCTACAATGAGCAGTTCTTC. Protein sequence: CATSWEPSSYNEQFF.

The chain joins TRBV28 to TRBJ2-7, with a possible D match to TRBD2 (5 bases). This CDR3 comprises 11 residues. Deletions cut 2 bases from V and 12 bases from J, with 11 bases between. Per the germline V gene, CDR1 is MDHEN and CDR2 is SYDVKM. CDR3 residues: CASSLNWEWYF. The CDR3 nucleotides read TGTGCCAGCAGTTTAAATTGGGAGTGGTACTTC.

This clone has only a few counts. This specimen includes other DNA sequences encoding the same CDR3. The V call is TRBV18, the J call TRBJ1-1, with a tentative D call TRBD1 (5 bases). CDR1 is KGHSH and CDR2 is LQKENI in the germline V gene. Trimming stripped 6 bases from V and 0 bases from J, with 8 bases between. The CDR3 contains 13 residues. CDR3 amino acids: CASSPDMNTEAFF. The CDR3 DNA follows: TGTGCCAGCTCCCCGGACATGAACACTGAAGCTTTCTTT.

The chain is built from TRBV5-1 and TRBJ2-3; unclear D gene. CDR1 is SGHRS and CDR2 is YFSETQ in the germline V gene. The V and J ends lost 4 bases and 0 bases respectively, with 12 bases between them. CDR3 length equals 15 residues. CDR3 amino acids: CASSPVGDSTDTQYF. The CDR3 nucleotides are TGCGCCAGCAGCCCCGTCGGAGATAGCACAGATACGCAGTATTTT.

The chain carries TRBV19 and TRBJ1-2; D unclear. The length of the CDR3 is 16 residues. Deletions cut 7 bases from V and 1 base from J, with 19 bases between. Germline V lookup: CDR1 LNHDA, CDR2 SQIVND (reference sequence). The CDR3 coding sequence is TGTGCCAGTACCTCTCCCGGGAGGATTCTTAACTATGGCTACACCTTC. Residues: CASTSPGRILNYGYTF.

The DNA of the CDR3 is TGTGCCAGCAGCTTAGAAGGGGACAGGAAAAATCAGCCCCAGCATTTT. Translated: CASSLEGDRKNQPQHF. The rearrangement uses TRBV7-8 and TRBJ1-5; 8 bases map to TRBD1. CDR3 length: 16 residues. J lost 4 bases, V lost 1 base, and 6 bases had no gene match. Germline CDR1 SGHVS, CDR2 FQNEAQ. Supplemented by reference TRBV7-8 and TRBJ1-5, the full variable domain reads GAGVSQSPRYKVAKRGQDVALRCDPISGHVSLFWYQQALGQGPEFLTYFQNEAQLDKSGLPSDRFFAERPEGSVSTLKIQRTQQEDSAVYLCASSLEGDRKNQPQHFGDGTRLSIL.

The J gene is TRBJ2-7, the V gene TRBV12-3 or TRBV12-4; D ambiguous. The CDR3 spans 11 residues. V dropped 7 bases and J dropped 3 bases, with 7 bases sitting between them. The CDR3 is CASTIGYEQYF. In nucleotides, the CDR3 is TGTGCCAGCACCATCGGCTACGAGCAGTACTTC.

This clone appeared a single time. The V and J genes are TRBV2 and TRBJ2-4; D gene uncertain. The V end lost 3 bases, the J end lost 13 bases, and 10 bases lay between the germline ends. Germline-derived CDR1 and CDR2 are SNHLY and FYNNEI. The CDR3 covers 11 residues. CDR3 sequence (DNA): TGTGCCAGCAGTGAGTTGAGGTTCCAGTACTTC. It codes for CASSELRFQYF.

The chain uses TRBV11-2 and TRBJ2-5; TRBD1 matches 9 bases. Germline trimming cut 6 bases from V and 8 bases from J; bases unmatched to any gene: 4. Germline values: CDR1 SGHAT, CDR2 FQNNGV. The CDR3 is 12 residues long. The CDR3 region is CASRPDRGTQYF. CDR3 sequence (DNA): TGTGCCAGCAGACCGGACAGGGGAACCCAGTACTTC.

The J gene is TRBJ2-5, the V gene TRBV12-5; the match to TRBD1 covers 7 bases. V shed 0 bases and J 0 bases; nucleotides not matched to a gene: 10. The CDR3 loop spans 18 amino acids. Per the germline V gene, CDR1 is LGHNT and CDR2 is FRNRAP. The CDR3: CASGLVLRRQGHQETQYF. CDR3 in DNA: TGTGCTAGTGGTTTGGTATTAAGGAGACAGGGCCACCAAGAGACCCAGTACTTC. Full variable domain (rest looked up from reference TRBV12-5 and TRBJ2-5): DARVTQTPRHKVTEMGQEVTMRCQPILGHNTVFWYRQTMMQGLELLAYFRNRAPLDDSGMPKDRFSAEMPDATLATLKIQPSEPRDSAVYFCASGLVLRRQGHQETQYFGPGTRLLVL.

The chain is built from TRBV20-1 and TRBJ1-2, with a possible D match to TRBD1 (5 bases). Looked up from germline, CDR1 is DFQATT and CDR2 is SNEGSKA (reference sequence). The CDR3 is made up of 16 amino acids. Trimming took 3 bases from V and 4 from J, leaving 21 bases between them. The CDR3, as DNA: TGCAGTGCTAGTCGCCAGGGTAGAGTCGGTGGCTATGGCTACACCTTC. Its translation: CSASRQGRVGGYGYTF.

The rearrangement links TRBV24-1 to TRBJ2-3; 9 bases align to TRBD2. CDR1 is KGHDR, CDR2 SFDVKD, per germline. V shed 1 base and J 4 bases; nucleotides not matched to a gene: 8. The CDR3 runs to 17 residues. The DNA of the CDR3 is TGTGCCACCAGTGATTTTGCGGGAGGGAGGGGTGCAGATACGCAGTATTTT. Translating it yields CATSDFAGGRGADTQYF.